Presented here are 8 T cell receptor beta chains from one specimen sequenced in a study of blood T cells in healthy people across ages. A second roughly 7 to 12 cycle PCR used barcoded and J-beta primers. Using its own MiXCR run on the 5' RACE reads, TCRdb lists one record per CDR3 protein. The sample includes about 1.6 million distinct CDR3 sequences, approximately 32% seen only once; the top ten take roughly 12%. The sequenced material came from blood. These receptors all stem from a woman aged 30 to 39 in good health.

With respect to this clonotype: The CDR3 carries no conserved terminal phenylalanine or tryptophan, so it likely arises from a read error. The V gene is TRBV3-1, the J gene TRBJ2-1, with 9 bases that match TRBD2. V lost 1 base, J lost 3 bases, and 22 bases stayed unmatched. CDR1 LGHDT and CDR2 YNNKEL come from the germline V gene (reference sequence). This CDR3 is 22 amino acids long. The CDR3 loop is CASSQGGAEREEPTPFYNEQFV. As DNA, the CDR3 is TGTGCCAGCAGCCAAGGGGGGGCGGAGCGGGAGGAACCTACCCCCTTCTACAATGAGCAGTTCGTC.

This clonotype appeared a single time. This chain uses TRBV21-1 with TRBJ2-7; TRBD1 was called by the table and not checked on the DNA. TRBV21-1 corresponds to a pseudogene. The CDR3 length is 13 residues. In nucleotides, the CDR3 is TGTGCCAGTAGTATCGCAGGGGAGAACGAGCAGTACTTC. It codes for CASSIAGENEQYF.

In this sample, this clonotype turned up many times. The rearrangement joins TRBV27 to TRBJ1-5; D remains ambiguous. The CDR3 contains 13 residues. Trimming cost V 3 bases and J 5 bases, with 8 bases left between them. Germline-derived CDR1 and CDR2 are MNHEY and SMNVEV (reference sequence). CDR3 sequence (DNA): TGTGCCAGCAGTTTTGGGCAGGATCAGCCCCAGCATTTT. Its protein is CASSFGQDQPQHF.

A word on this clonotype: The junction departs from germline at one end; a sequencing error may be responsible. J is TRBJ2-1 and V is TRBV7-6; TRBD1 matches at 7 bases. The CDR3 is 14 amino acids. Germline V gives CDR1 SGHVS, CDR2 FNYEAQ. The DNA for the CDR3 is TGTGCCGGCAGCTTCTGGACAGGAGACAATGAGCAGTTCTTC. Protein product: CAGSFWTGDNEQFF.

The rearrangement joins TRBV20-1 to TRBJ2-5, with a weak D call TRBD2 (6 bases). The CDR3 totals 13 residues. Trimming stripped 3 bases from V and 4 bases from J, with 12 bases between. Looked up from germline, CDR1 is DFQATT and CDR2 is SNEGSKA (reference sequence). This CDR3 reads CSARTGTLETQYF. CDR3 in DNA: TGCAGTGCTAGGACCGGGACTTTAGAGACCCAGTACTTC.

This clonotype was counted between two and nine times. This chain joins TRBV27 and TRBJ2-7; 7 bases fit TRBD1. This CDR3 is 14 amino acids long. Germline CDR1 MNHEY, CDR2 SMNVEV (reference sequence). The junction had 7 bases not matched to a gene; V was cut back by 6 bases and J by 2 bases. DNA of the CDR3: TGTGCCAGCAGCCGCCTAGGGACAGCCTACGAGCAGTACTTC. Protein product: CASSRLGTAYEQYF.

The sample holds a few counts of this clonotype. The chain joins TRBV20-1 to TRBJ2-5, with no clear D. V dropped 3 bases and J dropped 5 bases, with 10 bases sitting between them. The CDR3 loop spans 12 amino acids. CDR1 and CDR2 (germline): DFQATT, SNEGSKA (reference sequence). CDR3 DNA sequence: TGCAGTGCTAGCATGATAAGGGAGACCCAGTACTTC. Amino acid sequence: CSASMIRETQYF.

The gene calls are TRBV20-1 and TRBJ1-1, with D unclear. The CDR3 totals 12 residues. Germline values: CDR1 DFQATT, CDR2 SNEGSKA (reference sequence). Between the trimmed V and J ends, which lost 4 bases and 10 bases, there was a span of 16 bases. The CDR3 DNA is TGCAGTGCTAACGACCCCAGGTTCGGAGCTTTCTTT. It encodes CSANDPRFGAFF.